A selection of T cell receptor beta chains follows, all from one sample in a study of shared clonotypes between healthy human individuals. Using immunoSEQ multiplex PCR, the repertoire was profiled, and TCRdb retains in-frame clones only, with some absent. The data show about 1.1 million clones, roughly 77% seen once. The sample comprised memory CD4+ T cells from PBMCs. Source of these receptors: a young man in good health. Some clones in this sample may be carry-over from other donors' samples. The CDR3 runs from the conserved cysteine through the conserved F or W. D genes are given only for firm matches. Rows may omit the clone size; those that give it use once, few, many or a size class.

d_gene	v_gene	len	j_gene	abundance	CDR3aa	CDR3nt
TRBD2	TRBV4-1	19	TRBJ2-1	few	CASSQEPSLAGASYNEQFF	TGCGCCAGCAGCCAAGAACCCTCTCTAGCGGGAGCCTCCTACAATGAGCAGTTCTTC
.	TRBV5-6	13	TRBJ2-3	.	CASSLGPEDTQYF	TGTGCCAGCAGCTTGGGCCCGGAGGATACGCAGTATTTT
.	TRBV5-4	15	TRBJ2-7	once	CASSRGEAGPYEQYF	TGTGCCAGCAGCCGGGGCGAAGCCGGGCCCTACGAGCAGTACTTC
.	TRBV5-1	13	TRBJ2-5	.	CASSLVVEETQYF	TGCGCCAGCAGCTTGGTTGTGGAGGAGACCCAGTACTTC
TRBD2	TRBV7-9	15	TRBJ2-1	.	CASSPTGTSGRGQFF	TGTGCCAGCAGCCCAACCGGGACTAGCGGGAGAGGCCAGTTCTTC
.	TRBV5-1	14	TRBJ1-1	.	CASSYRARDTEAFF	TGCGCCAGCAGCTACCGGGCTCGGGACACTGAAGCTTTCTTT
TRBD2	TRBV28	15	TRBJ2-7	.	CASSLGGISSYEQYF	TGTGCCAGCAGTTTGGGGGGGATTAGCTCCTACGAGCAGTACTTC
.	TRBV7-6	13	TRBJ2-7	.	CASSLAQTYEQYF	TGTGCCAGCAGCTTAGCACAGACCTACGAGCAGTACTTC
.	TRBV28	12	TRBJ1-1	.	CASGIWDTEAFF	TGTGCCAGCGGGATTTGGGACACTGAAGCTTTCTTT
TRBD2	TRBV4-1	16	TRBJ2-2	.	CASSQVGGSDTGELFF	TGCGCCAGCAGCCAAGTGGGCGGGAGTGACACCGGGGAGCTGTTTTTT
.	TRBV28	14	TRBJ2-7	.	CAIQIGGGIYEQYF	TGTGCCATCCAGATAGGGGGGGGCATCTACGAGCAGTACTTC
TRBD2	TRBV5-4	15	TRBJ2-7	.	CASSYGLAGNREQYF	TGTGCCAGCAGCTATGGACTAGCGGGAAATCGCGAGCAGTACTTC
.	TRBV9	12	TRBJ1-3	.	CASSSTGNTIYF	TGTGCCAGCAGCTCTACTGGAAACACCATATATTTT
.	TRBV11-2	14	TRBJ2-1	.	CASSRLDNYNEQFF	TGTGCCAGCAGCCGGTTGGACAATTACAATGAGCAGTTCTTC
.	TRBV27	14	TRBJ1-5	.	CASSLLSGYQPQHF	TGTGCCAGCAGTTTATTGAGCGGCTATCAGCCCCAGCATTTT
TRBD2	TRBV6-5	15	TRBJ2-7	once	CASSLSGRASYEQYF	TGTGCCAGCAGTCTTAGCGGGAGGGCCTCCTACGAGCAGTACTTC
.	TRBV27	14	TRBJ2-1	.	CATSGQPSYNEQFF	TGTGCCACCTCCGGACAGCCTTCCTACAATGAGCAGTTCTTC
.	TRBV10-3	16	TRBJ1-1	.	CAIRGQGVHMNTEAFF	TGTGCCATAAGGGGACAAGGGGTACACATGAACACTGAAGCTTTCTTT
TRBD2	TRBV18	16	TRBJ2-1	.	CASSLRLADSYNEQFF	TGTGCCAGCTCACTCCGACTAGCGGACTCCTACAATGAGCAGTTCTTC
.	TRBV4-2	15	TRBJ1-1	.	CASSPEWGGSTEAFF	TGTGCCAGCAGCCCTGAATGGGGGGGGTCCACTGAAGCTTTCTTT
.	TRBV29-1	14	TRBJ2-1	.	CSVVGQNSYNEQFF	TGCAGCGTTGTAGGGCAGAACTCCTACAATGAGCAGTTCTTC
TRBD1	TRBV11-3	15	TRBJ1-2	.	CASSPQAQGAGGYTF	TGTGCCAGCAGCCCCCAGGCTCAGGGGGCTGGTGGCTACACCTTC
.	TRBV10-1	13	TRBJ1-1	.	CASRQGQNTEAFF	TGCGCCAGCAGACAGGGACAGAACACTGAAGCTTTCTTT
.	TRBV7-9	14	TRBJ2-4	.	CASSLDGAKNIQYF	TGTGCCAGCAGCTTAGACGGAGCCAAAAACATTCAGTACTTC
TRBD2	TRBV27	15	TRBJ2-5	once	CASSLAGGPTETQYF	TGTGCCAGCAGTCTAGCGGGAGGGCCTACGGAGACCCAGTACTTC
TRBD2	TRBV2	16	TRBJ2-7	.	CASSEAPRTSGSEQYF	TGTGCCAGCAGTGAAGCGCCAAGGACTAGCGGGAGCGAGCAGTACTTC
.	TRBV2	15	TRBJ1-2	.	CASSDGLGAWYGYTF	TGTGCCAGCAGTGATGGTCTGGGGGCTTGGTATGGCTACACCTTC
TRBD2	TRBV30	14	TRBJ2-7	.	CAWSWERGPYEQYF	TGTGCCTGGAGTTGGGAGCGGGGACCCTACGAGCAGTACTTC
.	TRBV7-9	13	TRBJ2-5	.	CASSLAATETQYF	TGTGCCAGCAGCTTAGCGGCTACGGAGACCCAGTACTTC
.	TRBV28	13	TRBJ1-5	.	CASTMDRLQPQHF	TGTGCCAGCACTATGGACCGCCTGCAGCCCCAGCATTTT
.	TRBV28	14	TRBJ2-7	.	CASQTRGTHFEQYF	TGTGCCAGCCAAACAAGGGGGACCCATTTCGAGCAGTACTTC
.	TRBV28	16	TRBJ2-6	.	CASNLSGFSGANVLTF	TGTGCCAGCAACCTGTCGGGGTTCTCTGGGGCCAACGTCCTGACTTTC
.	TRBV29-1	13	TRBJ2-7	once	CSARATLSYEQYF	TGCAGCGCCCGGGCAACCCTCTCCTACGAGCAGTACTTC
.	TRBV4-2	17	TRBJ2-3	.	CASSQLRTLTGADTQYF	TGTGCCAGCAGCCAACTAAGGACCCTTACCGGGGCAGATACGCAGTATTTT
TRBD1	TRBV6-1	15	TRBJ1-1	few	CASSERQGAGTEAFF	TGTGCCAGCAGTGAAAGGCAGGGGGCAGGGACTGAAGCTTTCTTT
.	TRBV5-4	12	TRBJ1-1	few	CASSFQGIGAFF	TGTGCCAGCAGCTTCCAGGGAATTGGGGCTTTCTTT
TRBD1	TRBV29-1	16	TRBJ2-3	.	CSVVAWYGQGPDTQYF	TGCAGCGTTGTAGCGTGGTATGGACAGGGGCCAGATACGCAGTATTTT
TRBD2	TRBV6-1	15	TRBJ2-5	.	CASSGLAGGRETQYF	TGTGCCAGCAGTGGACTAGCGGGAGGGCGAGAGACCCAGTACTTC
.	TRBV25-1	15	TRBJ1-1	.	CASSESRAVRGEAFF	TGTGCCAGCAGTGAATCACGGGCGGTTAGGGGTGAAGCTTTCTTT
.	TRBV7-9	13	TRBJ2-7	.	CASSQQSTYEQYF	TGTGCCAGCAGCCAACAAAGTACCTACGAGCAGTACTTC
.	TRBV21-1	17	TRBJ2-3	.	CASSKGEREGRVDTQYF	TGTGCCAGCAGCAAGGGGGAGCGGGAGGGCCGTGTAGATACGCAGTATTTT
.	TRBV6-6	16	TRBJ1-5	.	CASSYSKGGSNQPQHF	TGTGCCAGCAGTTACTCCAAGGGCGGTAGCAATCAGCCCCAGCATTTT
.	TRBV6-1	10	TRBJ2-5	.	CASIRETQYF	TGTGCCAGCATAAGGGAGACCCAGTACTTC
.	TRBV5-4	13	TRBJ1-5	.	CASSLGTNQPQHF	TGTGCCAGCAGCCTGGGAACCAATCAGCCCCAGCATTTT
.	TRBV28	16	TRBJ1-5	.	CASSSQGTYSNQPQHF	TGTGCCAGCAGTTCCCAAGGTACCTATAGCAATCAGCCCCAGCATTTT
.	TRBV6-1	15	TRBJ1-3	.	CASSEGPNPGNTIYF	TGTGCCAGCAGTGAAGGGCCCAACCCTGGAAACACCATATATTTT
TRBD1	TRBV30	14	TRBJ1-2	once	CAWSSDRPVYGYTF	TGTGCCTGGTCTTCGGACAGGCCTGTCTATGGCTACACCTTC
.	TRBV28	12	TRBJ2-7	.	CATTTSYYEQYF	TGTGCCACCACTACTAGCTACTACGAGCAGTACTTC